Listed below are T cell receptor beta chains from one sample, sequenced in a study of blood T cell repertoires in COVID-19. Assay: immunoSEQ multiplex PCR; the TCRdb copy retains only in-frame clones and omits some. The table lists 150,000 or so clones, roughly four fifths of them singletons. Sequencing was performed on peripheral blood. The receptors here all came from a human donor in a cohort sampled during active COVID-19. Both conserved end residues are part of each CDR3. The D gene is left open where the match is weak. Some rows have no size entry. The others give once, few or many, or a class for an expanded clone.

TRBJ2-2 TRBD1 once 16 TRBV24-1 CATSDPGQPNTGELFF TGTGCCACCAGTGACCCGGGACAGCCGAACACCGGGGAGCTGTTTTTT
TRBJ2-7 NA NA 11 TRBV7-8 CASSRQYEQYF TGTGCCAGCAGCCGCCAATACGAGCAGTACTTC
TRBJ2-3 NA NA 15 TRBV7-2 CASSFTGAGTDTQYF TGTGCCAGCAGCTTTACGGGAGCTGGCACAGATACGCAGTATTTT
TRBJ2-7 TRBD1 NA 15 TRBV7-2 CASSFRDRGGYEQYF TGTGCCAGCAGCTTCCGGGACAGGGGTGGTTACGAGCAGTACTTC
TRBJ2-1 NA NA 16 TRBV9 CASSVVAGTTYNEQFF TGTGCCAGCAGCGTAGTTGCGGGGACGACCTACAATGAGCAGTTCTTC
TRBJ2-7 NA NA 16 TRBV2 CASSEARGRDLGEQYF TGTGCCAGCAGTGAAGCGCGGGGACGCGATCTTGGCGAGCAGTACTTC
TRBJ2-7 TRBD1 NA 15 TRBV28 CASSVGTGVAYEQYF TGTGCCAGCAGTGTTGGGACAGGGGTCGCCTACGAGCAGTACTTC
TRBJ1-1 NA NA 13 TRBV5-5 CASSLGQDTEAFF TGTGCCAGCAGCTTGGGACAAGACACTGAAGCTTTCTTT
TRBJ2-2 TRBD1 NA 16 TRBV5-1 CASSLGAGQGIGELFF TGCGCCAGCAGCTTGGGGGCCGGACAGGGAATCGGGGAGCTGTTTTTT
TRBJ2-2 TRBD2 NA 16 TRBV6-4 CASSASGGAYTGELFF TGTGCCAGCAGTGCAAGCGGGGGGGCCTACACCGGGGAGCTGTTTTTT
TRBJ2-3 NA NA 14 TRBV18 CASSRMASTDTQYF TGTGCCAGCTCGAGGATGGCGAGCACAGATACGCAGTATTTT
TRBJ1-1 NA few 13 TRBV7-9 CASSFLTGSEAFF TGTGCCAGCAGCTTTCTTACAGGATCTGAAGCTTTCTTT
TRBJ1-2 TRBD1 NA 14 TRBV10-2 CASSGGTGVDGYTF TGCGCCAGCAGCGGTGGGACAGGGGTCGATGGCTACACCTTC
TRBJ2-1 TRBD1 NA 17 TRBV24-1 CATSDLQGRGTYNEQFF TGTGCCACCAGTGATTTGCAGGGCAGGGGGACCTACAATGAGCAGTTCTTC
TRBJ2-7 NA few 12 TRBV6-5 CASSRSSYEQYF TGTGCCAGCAGCAGGTCGAGTTACGAGCAGTACTTC
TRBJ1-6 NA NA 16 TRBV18 CASSPQSSSYNSPLHF TGTGCCAGCTCACCTCAGTCAAGCTCCTATAATTCACCCCTCCACTTT
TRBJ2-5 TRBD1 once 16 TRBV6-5 CASSYSKAGGVETQYF TGTGCCAGCAGTTACTCGAAGGCAGGGGGAGTGGAGACCCAGTACTTC
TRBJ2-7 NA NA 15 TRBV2 CASSIGGTATYEQYF TGTGCCAGCAGTATTGGGGGGACAGCGACCTACGAGCAGTACTTC
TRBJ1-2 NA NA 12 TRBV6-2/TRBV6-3 CASSLQGSGYTF TGTGCCAGCAGCCTCCAGGGTTCTGGCTACACCTTC
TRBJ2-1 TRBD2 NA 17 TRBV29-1 CSVEGGLAGGKNNEQFF TGCAGCGTTGAGGGGGGACTAGCGGGAGGGAAAAACAATGAGCAGTTCTTC
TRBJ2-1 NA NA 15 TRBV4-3 CASSQEGAAYNEQFF TGCGCCAGCAGCCAGGAGGGAGCTGCCTACAATGAGCAGTTCTTC
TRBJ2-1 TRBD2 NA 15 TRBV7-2 CASSYRASGSDEQFF TGTGCCAGCAGCTACCGCGCTAGCGGGAGCGATGAGCAGTTCTTC
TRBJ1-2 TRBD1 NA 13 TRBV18 CASSAGTDYGYTF TGTGCCAGCTCAGCGGGGACAGACTATGGCTACACCTTC
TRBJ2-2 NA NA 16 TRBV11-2 CTSSLVMNRVGGELFF TGTACCAGCAGCTTAGTCATGAACAGGGTTGGCGGGGAGCTGTTTTTT
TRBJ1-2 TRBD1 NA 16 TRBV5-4 CASSSPREDRSYGYTF TGTGCCAGCAGCTCGCCGAGGGAGGACAGGAGCTATGGCTACACCTTC
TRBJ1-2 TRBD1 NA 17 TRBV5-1 CASSPGPAGGERSGYTF TGCGCCAGCAGCCCCGGTCCGGCAGGGGGCGAGAGAAGTGGCTACACCTTC
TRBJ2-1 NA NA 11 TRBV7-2 CASSQFYEQFF TGTGCCAGCAGCCAGTTTTATGAGCAGTTCTTC
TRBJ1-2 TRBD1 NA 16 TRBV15 CATSRRKGQGSDGYTF TGTGCCACCAGCAGACGAAAGGGACAGGGTTCAGATGGCTACACCTTC
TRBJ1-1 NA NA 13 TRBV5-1 CASSLQGNTEAFF TGCGCCAGCAGCCTACAGGGCAACACTGAAGCTTTCTTT
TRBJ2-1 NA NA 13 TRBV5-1 CASSHGSNNEQFF TGCGCCAGCAGCCATGGGAGCAACAATGAGCAGTTCTTC
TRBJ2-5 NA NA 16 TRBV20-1 CSASTYFSDRKETQYF TGCAGTGCTAGTACCTATTTCTCCGACAGAAAAGAGACCCAGTACTTC
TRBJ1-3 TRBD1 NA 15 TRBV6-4 CASSDSTGPGNTIYF TGTGCCAGCAGTGACTCGACAGGGCCAGGAAACACCATATATTTT
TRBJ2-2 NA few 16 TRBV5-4 CASRPDSGGNTGELFF TGTGCCAGCAGACCAGATAGCGGAGGGAACACCGGGGAGCTGTTTTTT
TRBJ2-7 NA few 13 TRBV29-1 CSVSSGLTAEQYF TGCAGCGTTTCCAGCGGGCTTACGGCCGAGCAGTACTTC
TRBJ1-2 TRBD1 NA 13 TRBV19 CASSATGGSGYTF TGTGCCAGTAGTGCGACAGGGGGGAGTGGCTACACCTTC
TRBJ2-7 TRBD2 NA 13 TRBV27 CASTLAGAREQYF TGTGCCAGCACACTAGCGGGAGCCAGGGAGCAGTACTTC
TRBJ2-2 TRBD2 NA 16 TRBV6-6 CASSYKASGNTGELFF TGTGCCAGCAGTTACAAAGCTAGCGGCAACACCGGGGAGCTGTTTTTT
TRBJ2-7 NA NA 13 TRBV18 CASSPPGGYEQYF TGTGCCAGCTCACCACCAGGGGGATACGAGCAGTACTTC
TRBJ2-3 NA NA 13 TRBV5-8 CASSRPGTDTQYF TGTGCCAGCAGCCGCCCGGGCACAGATACGCAGTATTTT
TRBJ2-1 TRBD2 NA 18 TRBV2 CASSERLAGGYSYNEQFF TGTGCCAGCAGTGAACGGCTAGCGGGAGGGTACTCCTACAATGAGCAGTTCTTC
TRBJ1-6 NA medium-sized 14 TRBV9 CASSVAGVESPLHF TGTGCCAGCAGCGTAGCGGGGGTAGAATCACCCCTCCACTTT
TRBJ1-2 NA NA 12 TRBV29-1 CSVATTEYGYTF TGCAGCGTTGCGACCACAGAATATGGCTACACCTTC
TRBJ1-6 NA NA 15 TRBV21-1 CASSKVETGVSPLHF TGTGCCAGCAGCAAAGTTGAGACAGGGGTTTCACCCCTCCACTTT
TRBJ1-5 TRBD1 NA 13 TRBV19 CASSGDRGRPQHF TGTGCCAGTAGTGGGGACAGGGGGCGGCCCCAGCATTTT
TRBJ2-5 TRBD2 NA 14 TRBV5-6 CASSFRGGAETQYF TGTGCCAGCAGCTTCCGCGGGGGGGCAGAGACCCAGTACTTC
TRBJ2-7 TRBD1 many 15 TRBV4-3 CASSHGVGQGAEQYF TGCGCCAGCAGCCATGGCGTGGGACAGGGTGCCGAGCAGTACTTC
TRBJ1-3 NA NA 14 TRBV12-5 CASAGSGIGNTIYF TGTGCTAGTGCCGGATCCGGGATTGGAAACACCATATATTTT
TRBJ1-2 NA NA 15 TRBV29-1 CSALPQGQALYGYTF TGCAGCGCTCTCCCGCAGGGGCAGGCCCTCTATGGCTACACCTTC
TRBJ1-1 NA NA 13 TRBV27 CASSPDRDTEAFF TGTGCCAGCAGCCCGGACAGAGACACTGAAGCTTTCTTT
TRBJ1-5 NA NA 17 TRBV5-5 CASSPLNTGYSNQPQHF TGTGCCAGCAGCCCACTCAACACAGGATATAGCAATCAGCCCCAGCATTTT
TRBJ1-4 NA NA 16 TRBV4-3 CASSQDGTGASGKLFF TGCGCCAGCAGCCAAGACGGAACAGGCGCCTCTGGGAAACTGTTTTTT
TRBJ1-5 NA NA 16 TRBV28 CASSLVGGGGNQPQHF TGTGCCAGCAGTTTGGTTGGAGGGGGGGGCAATCAGCCCCAGCATTTT
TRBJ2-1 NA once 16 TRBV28 CASILAGAGSHNEQFF TGTGCCAGCATCCTAGCAGGGGCAGGGTCCCACAATGAGCAGTTCTTC
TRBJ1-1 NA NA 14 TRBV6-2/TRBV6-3 CASSYSARDTEAFF TGTGCCAGCAGTTACTCGGCCAGGGACACTGAAGCTTTCTTT